By share of the sample, the clone carrying this TCR beta chain is medium-sized. Its target is unknown. This sample is part of a study of PD-1 blockade in classical Hodgkin lymphoma. Study details: The nivolumab dose that patients received was 3 mg/kg, given intravenously every 2 weeks.

Time point here: cycle 4 day 1 (C4D1), after less than 7 weeks of nivolumab. Each patient experienced a relapse that followed autologous stem cell transplantation, and brentuximab vedotin exposure varied. Patients' outcomes at their best amounted to complete response, partial response or progressive disease. Sequenced by immunoSEQ multiplex PCR; TCRdb stores in-frame clones only, minus some. The sample consists of tens of thousands of clones, 66% of them appearing once. Study-wide results and caveats: Healthy donors reportedly exceeded newly diagnosed patients in baseline TCR diversity. Newly diagnosed patients had diversity similar to the baseline diversity of complete responders.

The receptor was derived from a human donor with classical Hodgkin lymphoma. Sequences were derived from peripheral blood mononuclear cells (PBMCs), sampled before the fourth cycle of nivolumab.

CDR3 coding DNA: TGTGCCAGCAGCTATCCCGGGACAGGTTGGGCAGATACGCAGTATTTT. Amino acid sequence: CASSYPGTGWADTQYF. The chain links TRBV7-9 to TRBJ2-3; 8 bases are shared with TRBD1. This CDR3 comprises 16 residues. Germline CDR1 reads SEHNR; CDR2 reads FQNEAQ (reference sequence). Unmatched junction bases numbered 10, after V lost 4 bases and J lost 4 bases.